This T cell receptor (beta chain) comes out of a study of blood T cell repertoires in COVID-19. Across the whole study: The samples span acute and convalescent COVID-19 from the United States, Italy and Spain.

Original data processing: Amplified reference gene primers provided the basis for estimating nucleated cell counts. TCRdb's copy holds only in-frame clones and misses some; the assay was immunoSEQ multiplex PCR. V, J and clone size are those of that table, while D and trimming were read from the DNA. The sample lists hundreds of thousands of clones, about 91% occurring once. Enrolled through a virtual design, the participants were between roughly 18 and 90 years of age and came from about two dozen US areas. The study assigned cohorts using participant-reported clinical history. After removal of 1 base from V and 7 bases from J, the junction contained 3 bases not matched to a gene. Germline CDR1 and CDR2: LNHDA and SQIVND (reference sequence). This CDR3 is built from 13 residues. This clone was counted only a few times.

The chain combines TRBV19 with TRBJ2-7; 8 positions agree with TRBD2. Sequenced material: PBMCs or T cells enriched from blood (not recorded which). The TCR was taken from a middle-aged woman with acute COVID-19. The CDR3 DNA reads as TGTGCCAGTAGTATAGGAGCGGGGGAGGAGCAGTACGTC. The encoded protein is CASSIGAGEEQYV.